A single T cell receptor beta chain is shown here with its context. TCRdb's table, derived via immunoSEQ multiplex PCR, lists solely in-frame clones and lacks some. The sample contains just over 150,000 clones, approximately 81% of which appear only once. The source of the sample is a study of blood T cell repertoires in COVID-19. Looking at the study overall: Material from acute and convalescent COVID-19 was sourced from the United States, Italy and Spain.

CDR1 is LGHNA, CDR2 YSLEER, per germline. The CDR3 totals 16 residues. Trimming removed 0 bases from V and 2 bases from J, with 10 bases in between. The rearrangement joins TRBV4-3 to TRBJ2-2; D not resolved. The material sequenced was peripheral blood. The sequence was obtained from a human donor with acute or convalescent COVID-19. The donor label of this sample is uncertain. CDR3 residues: CASSQEPLSNTGELFF. CDR3 sequence (DNA): TGCGCCAGCAGCCAAGAGCCCCTTAGTAACACCGGGGAGCTGTTTTTT.